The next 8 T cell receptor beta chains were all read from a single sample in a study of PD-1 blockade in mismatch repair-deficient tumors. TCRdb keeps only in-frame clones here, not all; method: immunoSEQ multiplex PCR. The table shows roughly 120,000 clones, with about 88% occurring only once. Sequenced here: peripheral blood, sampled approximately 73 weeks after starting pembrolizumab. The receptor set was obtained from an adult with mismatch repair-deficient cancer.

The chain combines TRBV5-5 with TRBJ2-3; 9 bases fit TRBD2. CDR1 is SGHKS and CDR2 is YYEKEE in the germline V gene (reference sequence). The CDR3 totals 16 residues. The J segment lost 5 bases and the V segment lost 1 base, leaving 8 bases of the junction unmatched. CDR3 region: CASSLLAGEGGDTQYF. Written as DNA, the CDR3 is TGTGCCAGCAGCTTGTTAGCGGGAGAGGGGGGAGATACGCAGTATTTT.

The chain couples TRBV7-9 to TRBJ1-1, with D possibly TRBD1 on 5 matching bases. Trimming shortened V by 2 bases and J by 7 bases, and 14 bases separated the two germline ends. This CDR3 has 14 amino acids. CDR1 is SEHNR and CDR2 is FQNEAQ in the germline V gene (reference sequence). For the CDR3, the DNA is TGTGCCAGCAGCTTAACCGCCGGGGCTGTTGAAGCTTTCTTT. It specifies CASSLTAGAVEAFF.

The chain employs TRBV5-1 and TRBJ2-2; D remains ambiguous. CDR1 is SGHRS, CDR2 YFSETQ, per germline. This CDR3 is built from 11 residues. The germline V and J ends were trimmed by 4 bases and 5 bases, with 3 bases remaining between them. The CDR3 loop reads CASSETGELFF. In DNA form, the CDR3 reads TGCGCCAGCAGCGAAACCGGGGAGCTGTTTTTT.

The CDR3: CASSLRSGRDIQYF. The CDR3 bases are TGTGCCAGCAGTTTGAGGAGCGGTAGGGACATTCAGTACTTC. The rearrangement links TRBV27 to TRBJ2-4, with D tentatively TRBD2 (5 bases). Germline V gene data show CDR1 as MNHEY and CDR2 as SMNVEV (reference sequence). The CDR3 covers 14 residues. V lost 3 bases and J 8 bases, leaving 14 bases between the germline ends.

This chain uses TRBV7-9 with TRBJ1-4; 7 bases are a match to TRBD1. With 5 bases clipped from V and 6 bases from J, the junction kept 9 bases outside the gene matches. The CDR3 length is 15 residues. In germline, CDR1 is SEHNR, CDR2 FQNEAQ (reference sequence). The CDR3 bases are TGTGCCAGCAGCAGTTTCCGACAGGGTCATGAAAAACTGTTTTTT. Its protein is CASSSFRQGHEKLFF.

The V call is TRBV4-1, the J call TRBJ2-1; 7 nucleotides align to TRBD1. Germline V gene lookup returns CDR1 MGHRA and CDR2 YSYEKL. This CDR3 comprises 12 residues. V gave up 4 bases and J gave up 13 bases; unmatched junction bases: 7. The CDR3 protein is CASSLSGTDQFF. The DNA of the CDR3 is TGCGCCAGCAGCCTCTCCGGGACAGACCAGTTCTTC.

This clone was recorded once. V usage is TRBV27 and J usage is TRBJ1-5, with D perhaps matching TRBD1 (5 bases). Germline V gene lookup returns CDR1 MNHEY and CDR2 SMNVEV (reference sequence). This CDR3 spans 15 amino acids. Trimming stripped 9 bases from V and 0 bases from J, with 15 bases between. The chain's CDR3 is CASSAGTNSNQPQHF. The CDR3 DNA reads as TGTGCCAGTTCCGCGGGGACTAATAGCAATCAGCCCCAGCATTTT.

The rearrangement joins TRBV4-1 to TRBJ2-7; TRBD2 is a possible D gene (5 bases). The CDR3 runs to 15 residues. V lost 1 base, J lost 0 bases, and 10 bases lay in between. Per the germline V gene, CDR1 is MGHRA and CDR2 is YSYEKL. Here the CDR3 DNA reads TGCGCCAGCAGCCAAGGAAGAGGGAGCTCCTACGAGCAGTACTTC. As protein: CASSQGRGSSYEQYF.